This T cell receptor beta chain comes out of a study of T cell responses to AZD1222 COVID-19 vaccine. The study's findings and limits: Most donors were white British and more were female, and clonal diversity was possibly underestimated. There were vaccine-associated CD4 TCRs across spike, dominant at 160-218 and 743-854. Nearly half of the spike-specific TCRs reportedly recognize variant regions that carry no mutations.

Germline V lookup: CDR1 SQVTM, CDR2 ANQGSEA. The CDR3 is made up of 13 amino acids. V lost 3 bases, J lost 5 bases, and 13 bases lay in between. Remarks on this clone: Its antigen is not known.

Profiling relied on immunoSEQ multiplex PCR, and the TCRdb table lists in-frame clones only, not all of them. The repertoire has under 100,000 clones, roughly nine tenths of them found once; the top ten carry approximately 5.3%. The V call is TRBV29-1, the J call TRBJ1-2, with a tentative D call TRBD1 (5 bases). The sequence was obtained from an adult who received the AZD1222 COVID-19 vaccine. Sample: peripheral blood, taken 28 days after the second AZD1222 dose. In DNA, the CDR3 is TGCAGCGTTGATCAGGGCCTTCGATATGGCTACACCTTC. It yields the protein CSVDQGLRYGYTF.